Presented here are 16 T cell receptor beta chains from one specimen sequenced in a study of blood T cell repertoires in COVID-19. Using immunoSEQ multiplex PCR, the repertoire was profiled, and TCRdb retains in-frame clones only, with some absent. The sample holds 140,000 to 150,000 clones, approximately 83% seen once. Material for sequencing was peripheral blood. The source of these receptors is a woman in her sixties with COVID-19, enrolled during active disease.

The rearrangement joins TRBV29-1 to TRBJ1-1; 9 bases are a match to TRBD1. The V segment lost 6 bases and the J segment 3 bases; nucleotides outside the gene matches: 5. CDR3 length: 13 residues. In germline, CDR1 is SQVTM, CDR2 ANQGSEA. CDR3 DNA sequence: TGCAGCGTCAGAGACAGGGGGGACACTGAAGCTTTCTTT. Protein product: CSVRDRGDTEAFF.

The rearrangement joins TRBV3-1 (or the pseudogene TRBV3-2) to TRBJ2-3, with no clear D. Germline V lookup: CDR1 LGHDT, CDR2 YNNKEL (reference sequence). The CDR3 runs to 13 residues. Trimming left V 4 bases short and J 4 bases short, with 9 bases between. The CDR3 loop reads CASSRQNADTQYF. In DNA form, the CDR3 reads TGTGCCAGCAGCCGCCAGAATGCAGATACGCAGTATTTT.

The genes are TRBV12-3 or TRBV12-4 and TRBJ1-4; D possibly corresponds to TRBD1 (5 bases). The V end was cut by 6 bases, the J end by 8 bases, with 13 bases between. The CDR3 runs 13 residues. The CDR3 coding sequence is TGTGCCAGCAGCGGGGGGGTAGGAGAAAAACTGTTTTTT. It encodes CASSGGVGEKLFF.

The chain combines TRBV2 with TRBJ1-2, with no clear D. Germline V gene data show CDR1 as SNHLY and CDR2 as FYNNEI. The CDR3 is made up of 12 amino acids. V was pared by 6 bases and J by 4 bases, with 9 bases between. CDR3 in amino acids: CASRGGFYGYTF. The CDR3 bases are TGTGCCAGCAGGGGAGGGTTCTATGGCTACACCTTC.

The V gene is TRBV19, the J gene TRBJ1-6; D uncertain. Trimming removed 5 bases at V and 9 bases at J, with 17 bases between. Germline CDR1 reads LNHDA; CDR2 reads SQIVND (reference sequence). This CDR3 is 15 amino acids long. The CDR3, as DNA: TGTGCCAGTAGTCCAAGGACGGGATGGGCTTCACCCCTCCACTTT. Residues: CASSPRTGWASPLHF.

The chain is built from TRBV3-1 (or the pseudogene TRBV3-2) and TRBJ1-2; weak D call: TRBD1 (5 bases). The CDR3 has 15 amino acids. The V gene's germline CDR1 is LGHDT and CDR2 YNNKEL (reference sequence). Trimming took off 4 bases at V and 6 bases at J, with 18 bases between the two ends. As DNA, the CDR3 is TGTGCCAGCAGCCTAGCTCAAAATAGGGGAAATGGCTACACCTTC. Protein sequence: CASSLAQNRGNGYTF.

The CDR3 bases are TGTGCCAGCAGCTTAGGATTAGCGGGGGGGCCTTACAATGAGCAGTTCTTC. It translates to CASSLGLAGGPYNEQFF. The chain combines TRBV7-6 with TRBJ2-1, with TRBD2 matching over 11 bases. This CDR3 contains 17 residues. CDR1 and CDR2 (germline): SGHVS, FNYEAQ. The V gene end was trimmed by 1 base and the J gene end by 4 bases; junction bases not matched to a gene: 6.

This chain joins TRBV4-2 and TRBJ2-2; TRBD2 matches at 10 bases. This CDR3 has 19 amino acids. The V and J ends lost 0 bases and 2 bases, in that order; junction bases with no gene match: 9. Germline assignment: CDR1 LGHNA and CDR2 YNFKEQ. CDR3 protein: CASSQDIFERGGNTGELFF. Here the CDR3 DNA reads TGTGCCAGCAGCCAAGATATTTTCGAGCGGGGGGGCAACACCGGGGAGCTGTTTTTT.

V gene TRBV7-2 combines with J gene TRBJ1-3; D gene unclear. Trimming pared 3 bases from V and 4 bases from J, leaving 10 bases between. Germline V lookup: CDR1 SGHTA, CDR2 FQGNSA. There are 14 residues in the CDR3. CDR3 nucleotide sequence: TGTGCCAGCAGCTTCCCGGGGATCGGAAACACCATATATTTT. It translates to CASSFPGIGNTIYF.

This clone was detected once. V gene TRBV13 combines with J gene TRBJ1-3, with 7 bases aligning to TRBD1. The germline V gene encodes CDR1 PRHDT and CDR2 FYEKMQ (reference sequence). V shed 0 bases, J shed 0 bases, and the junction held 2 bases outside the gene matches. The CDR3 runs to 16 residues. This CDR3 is CASSLGGQISGNTIYF. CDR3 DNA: TGTGCCAGCAGCTTAGGGGGACAGATCTCTGGAAACACCATATATTTT.

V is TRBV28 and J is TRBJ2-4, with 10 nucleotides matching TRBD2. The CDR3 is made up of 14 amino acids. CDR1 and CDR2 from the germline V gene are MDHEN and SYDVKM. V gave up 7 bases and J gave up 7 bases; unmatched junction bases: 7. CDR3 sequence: CASNLAGGQNIQYF. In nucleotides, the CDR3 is TGTGCCAGCAACTTAGCGGGGGGACAGAACATTCAGTACTTC.

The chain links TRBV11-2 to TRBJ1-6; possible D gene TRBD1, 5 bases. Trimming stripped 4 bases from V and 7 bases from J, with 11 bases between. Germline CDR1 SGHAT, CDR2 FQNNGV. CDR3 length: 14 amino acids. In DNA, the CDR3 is TGTGCCAGCAGCTACCGGACATTGAATTCACCCCTCCACTTT. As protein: CASSYRTLNSPLHF.

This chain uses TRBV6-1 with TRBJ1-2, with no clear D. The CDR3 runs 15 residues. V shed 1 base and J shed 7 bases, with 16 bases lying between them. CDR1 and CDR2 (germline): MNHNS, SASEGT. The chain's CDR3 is CASSEVGGPGGGYTF. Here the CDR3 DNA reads TGTGCCAGCAGTGAAGTGGGAGGACCAGGCGGTGGCTACACCTTC.

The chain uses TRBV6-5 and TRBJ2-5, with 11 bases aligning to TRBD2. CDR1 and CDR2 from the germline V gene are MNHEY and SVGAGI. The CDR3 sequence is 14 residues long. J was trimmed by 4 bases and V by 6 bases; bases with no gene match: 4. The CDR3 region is CASRGSGGAETQYF. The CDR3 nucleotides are TGTGCCAGCAGAGGTAGCGGGGGGGCAGAGACCCAGTACTTC.

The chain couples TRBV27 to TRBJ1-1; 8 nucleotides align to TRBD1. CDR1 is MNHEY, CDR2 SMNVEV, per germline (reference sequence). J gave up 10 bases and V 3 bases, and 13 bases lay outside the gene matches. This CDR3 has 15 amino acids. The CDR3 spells CASSLYPDRGGRAFF. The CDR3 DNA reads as TGTGCCAGCAGTTTGTACCCTGACAGGGGCGGTCGAGCTTTCTTT.

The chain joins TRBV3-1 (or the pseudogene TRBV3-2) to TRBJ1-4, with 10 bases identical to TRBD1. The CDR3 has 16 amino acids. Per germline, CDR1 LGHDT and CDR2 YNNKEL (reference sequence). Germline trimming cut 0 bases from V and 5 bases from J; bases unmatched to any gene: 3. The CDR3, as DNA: TGTGCCAGCAGCCAAGATATGGGACAGGGGAATGAAAAACTGTTTTTT. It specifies CASSQDMGQGNEKLFF.